This T cell receptor beta chain was found in a study of radiation and T cells in renal cell carcinoma. The data were produced by immunoSEQ multiplex PCR, yet TCRdb's version contains in-frame clones alone and is incomplete. Found here are 100,000 to 150,000 clones, roughly 85% of them singletons; the top ten hold 3%. The germline V and J ends were trimmed by 4 bases and 1 base, with 11 bases remaining between them. Per the germline V gene, CDR1 is MNHEY and CDR2 is SVGAGI. The CDR3 is 15 residues long. As to time point: baseline pretreatment blood. This sample's treatment: 15 Gy SBRT to primary tumor, nephrectomy 4 weeks later. Blood was sampled at baseline, 2 weeks and 4 weeks after SBRT. This renal cell carcinoma was of the clear cell type. Study observations and caveats: Without pretreatment biopsies, baseline tumor clonotype presence was undetermined. From baseline, blood top tumor clonotypes peaked at 2 weeks post-radiation.

Remarks on this clone: The antigen is not known.

This material consisted of blood, taken from a patient whose treatment included radiotherapy and nephrectomy. This clonotype originated in a woman aged 60-75 years with renal cell carcinoma. The V call is TRBV6-5, the J call TRBJ2-1; D might be TRBD1 or TRBD2, each matching 5 bases. The CDR3 reads CASSWGKGSYNEQFF. In DNA, the CDR3 is TGTGCCAGCAGTTGGGGGAAGGGGTCCTACAATGAGCAGTTCTTC.